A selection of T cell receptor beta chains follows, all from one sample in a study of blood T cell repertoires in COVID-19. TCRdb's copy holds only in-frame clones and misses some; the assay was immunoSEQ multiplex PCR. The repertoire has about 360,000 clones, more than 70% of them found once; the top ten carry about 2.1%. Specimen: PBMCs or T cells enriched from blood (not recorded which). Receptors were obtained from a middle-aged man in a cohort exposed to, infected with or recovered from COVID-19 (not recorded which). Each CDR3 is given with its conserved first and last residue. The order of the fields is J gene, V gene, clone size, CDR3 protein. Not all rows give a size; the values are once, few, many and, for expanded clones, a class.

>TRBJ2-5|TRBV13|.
CASSLSGRAMGETQYF
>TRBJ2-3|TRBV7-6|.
CASSPHGLELVLYTQYF
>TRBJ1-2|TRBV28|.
CASSLLRTGLSGYTF
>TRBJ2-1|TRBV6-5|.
CASTNRVEQFF
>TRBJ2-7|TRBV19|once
CASRREKSYEQYF
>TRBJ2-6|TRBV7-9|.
CASSKTGLGANVLTF
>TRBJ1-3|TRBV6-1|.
CASSESGSGNTIYF
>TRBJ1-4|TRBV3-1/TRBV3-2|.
CASSQEGRALATNEKLFF
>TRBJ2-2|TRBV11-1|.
CASSSGSARTGELFF
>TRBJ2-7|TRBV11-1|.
CASSSLLLSEQYF
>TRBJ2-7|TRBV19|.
CASSKAGYEQYF
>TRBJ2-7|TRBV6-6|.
CASRTGTGSSYEQYF
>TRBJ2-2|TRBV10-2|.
CASSESNAANTGELFF
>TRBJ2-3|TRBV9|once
CASSLYSVEAVLAGADTQYF
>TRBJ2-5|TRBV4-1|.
CASSLGLAGEAQYF
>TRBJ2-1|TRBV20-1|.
CSASVAGGLNEQFF
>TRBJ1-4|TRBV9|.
CASSPRQGGHSEKLFF
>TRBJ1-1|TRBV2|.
CASRPGQGYTEAFF
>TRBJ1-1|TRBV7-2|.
CASSPTRGQGGAEAFF
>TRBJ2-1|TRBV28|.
CASSHSGSNEQFF
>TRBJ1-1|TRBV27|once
CASSTGQGVRGTEAFF
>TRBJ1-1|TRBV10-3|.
CAISESITGNTEAFF
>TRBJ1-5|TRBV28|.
CASSLYRDRADQPQHF
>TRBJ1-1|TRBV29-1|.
CSVEKGGETEAFF
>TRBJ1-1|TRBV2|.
CASIHRRENTEAFF
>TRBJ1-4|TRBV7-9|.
CASSPANQGTWGKLFF
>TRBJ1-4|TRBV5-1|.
CASSQGQGDEKLFF
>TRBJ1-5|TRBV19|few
CASSPRDRNSNQPQHF
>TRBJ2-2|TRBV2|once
CASSPLMSGRSNTGELFF
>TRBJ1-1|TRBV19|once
CASSLGWAGNTEAFF
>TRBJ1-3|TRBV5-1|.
CASSAGSSGNTIYF
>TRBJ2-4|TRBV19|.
CASSIIGGWQGATGVKNIQYF
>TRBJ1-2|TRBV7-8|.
CASSLVPRGYGYTF
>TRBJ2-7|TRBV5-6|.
CASSFSGRVYEQYF
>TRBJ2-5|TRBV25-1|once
CASSVQSSGGETQYF
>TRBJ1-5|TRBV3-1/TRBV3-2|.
CASSHGQGNQPQHF
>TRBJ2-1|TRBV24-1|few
CATSDPSLREQFF
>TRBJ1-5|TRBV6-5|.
CALWGEESGNQPQHF
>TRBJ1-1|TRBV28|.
CASTRPPGQGSEAFF
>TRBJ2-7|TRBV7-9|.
CASSRSGQGGTRWGGEQYF
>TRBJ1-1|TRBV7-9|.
CASSLDRGWDTEAFF
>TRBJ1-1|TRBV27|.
CASSGTGQGTEAFF
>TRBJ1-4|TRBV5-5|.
CASSWGQATNEKLFF
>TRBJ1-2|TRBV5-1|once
CASKGTVDIYGYTF
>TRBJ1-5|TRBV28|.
CASSSPGRGQPQHF
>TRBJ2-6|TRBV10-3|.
CAISGELAVGANVLTF
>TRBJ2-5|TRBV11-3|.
CASSPGQQETQYF
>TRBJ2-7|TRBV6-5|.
CASSYSPEPIYEQYF
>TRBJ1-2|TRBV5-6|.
CASSLWTGTGRGYTF
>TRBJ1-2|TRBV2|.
CASSATSGGGGYTF
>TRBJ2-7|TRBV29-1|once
CSVESKPYEQYF
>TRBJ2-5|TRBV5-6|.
CASSLDGSSYQETQYF
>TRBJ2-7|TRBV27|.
CASSWTGVGFTYEQYF
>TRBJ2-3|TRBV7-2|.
CASSLSGRRTDTQYF
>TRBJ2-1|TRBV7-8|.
CASSLGGARSSYNEQFF